This TCR beta chain is drawn from a study of cytomegalovirus exposure and HLA in healthy donors. The study, taken as a whole, reports: Later analysis associated a missense DCLRE1C variant with TCR beta V- and J-gene trimming. DRB1 showed the most TCR associations and HLA-C the fewest in a later analysis, as rates varied by HLA locus.

60 Vbeta and 13 Jbeta primers were used in PCR. Some clones are missing from TCRdb's copy, which holds only in-frame ones; the method was immunoSEQ multiplex PCR. The table records about 150,000 clones, about 85% of them present only once. For this clone: Its antigen is unidentified.

V was pared by 1 base and J by 9 bases, with 12 bases of the junction left unmatched. Germline CDR1 SNHLY, CDR2 FYNNEI. This CDR3 is 17 amino acids long. This clonotype was obtained from a boy between 2 and 10 years old in good health and CMV-seronegative. The sequenced sample was PBMCs. This chain links TRBV2 with TRBJ2-1, with 10 bases matching TRBD2. CDR3 coding DNA: TGTGCCAGCAGTGAAGTGCTAGCGGGGGTCAAGCTGAGTGAGCAGTTCTTC. Translated, it gives CASSEVLAGVKLSEQFF.